The entry that follows covers one T cell receptor beta chain sequence. V lost 4 bases and J lost 5, with 11 bases in between. CDR3 length equals 13 residues. Germline CDR1 reads WNHNN; CDR2 reads SYGVQD (reference sequence). Only in-frame clones appear in the TCRdb table, and some are missing; sequencing was by immunoSEQ multiplex PCR. The data show 70,000 to 85,000 clones, 70% to 90% seen once. This specimen comes from a study of blood T cell repertoires in COVID-19. About the study: The cDNA or gDNA used as material had been derived from T cells, B-cell-depleted T cells, or PBMCs.

The origin of this receptor is a woman older than 75 with acute or convalescent COVID-19. The sample taken for sequencing was peripheral blood. The rearrangement links TRBV10-1 to TRBJ1-1; D unclear. CDR3 loop: CASSGAGKTEAFF. CDR3 sequence (DNA): TGCGCCAGCAGTGGGGCGGGAAAGACTGAAGCTTTCTTT.